These 12 T cell receptor beta chains share one sample of origin, sequenced in a study of blood T cell repertoires in COVID-19. Profiling relied on immunoSEQ multiplex PCR, and the TCRdb table lists in-frame clones only, not all of them. The repertoire includes 200,000 to 250,000 clones, over 75% of them detected once, and about 3.4% sits in the top ten. Sequencing input: PBMCs or T cells enriched from blood (not recorded which). The receptors here all came from a woman aged 55-75 years who had recovered from COVID-19.

The genes are TRBV28 and TRBJ1-1; 7 bases line up with TRBD1. The CDR3 has 15 residues. The ends lost 5 bases at V and 3 bases at J; junction bases unmatched: 9. Germline V gene lookup returns CDR1 MDHEN and CDR2 SYDVKM. The CDR3 DNA reads TGTGCCAGCAGTACCCCAGGGGGTTGGGACACTGAAGCTTTCTTT. This encodes CASSTPGGWDTEAFF.

A word on this clone: Other DNA variants within this sample encode the same CDR3. The chain is built from TRBV7-2 and TRBJ1-6, with 10 bases lining up with TRBD1. The CDR3 totals 15 residues. V lost 3 bases, J lost 10 bases, and 6 bases stayed unmatched. CDR1 SGHTA and CDR2 FQGNSA come from the germline V gene. The CDR3 nucleotides are TGTGCCAGCAGCTTCCCGACAGGGGGCAGGTCACCCCTCCACTTT. Translated, it gives CASSFPTGGRSPLHF.

J is TRBJ2-5 and V is TRBV6-5; 10 bases map to TRBD1. The CDR3 is 14 residues long. V was clipped by 6 bases and J by 1 base; unmatched bases: 2. Germline CDR1 and CDR2: MNHEY and SVGAGI. The CDR3 nucleotides read TGTGCCAGCAGACGGACAGGGGGCCAAGAGACCCAGTACTTC. Encoded protein: CASRRTGGQETQYF.

V is TRBV28 and J is TRBJ1-4; 8 bases map to TRBD1. The CDR3 totals 17 residues. The germline CDR1 and CDR2 sequences are MDHEN and SYDVKM. V dropped 7 bases and J dropped 7; count of bases not matched to a gene: 17. CDR3 DNA sequence: TGTGCCAGCACCTCTCCCAGTAATCTTGACAGGGGTGAAAAACTGTTTTTT. This encodes CASTSPSNLDRGEKLFF.

This sequence joins TRBV19 and TRBJ1-4, with a tentative D call TRBD1 (5 bases). CDR3 length equals 14 residues. From germline, CDR1 is LNHDA and CDR2 SQIVND (reference sequence). V lost 5 bases, J lost 3 bases, and 10 bases lay in between. Here the CDR3 reads CASSSTAANEKLFF. The CDR3 DNA reads TGTGCCAGTAGTTCGACAGCAGCTAATGAAAAACTGTTTTTT.

The rearrangement uses TRBV7-9 and TRBJ1-1, with 7 bases identical to TRBD1. The V gene's germline CDR1 is SEHNR and CDR2 FQNEAQ (reference sequence). This CDR3 contains 14 residues. J gave up 1 base and V 5 bases, and 4 bases lay outside the gene matches. The CDR3 DNA reads TGTGCCAGCAGCCGACAGGGTCGGAACACTGAAGCTTTCTTT. Translation: CASSRQGRNTEAFF. Combining the CDR3 with reference TRBV7-9 and TRBJ1-1 gives the whole variable domain DTGVSQNPRHKITKRGQNVTFRCDPISEHNRLYWYRQTLGQGPEFLTYFQNEAQLEKSRLLSDRFSAERPKGSFSTLEIQRTEQGDSAMYLCASSRQGRNTEAFFGQGTRLTVV.

The chain recombines TRBV7-9 with TRBJ2-7; tentative D call: TRBD1 (6 bases). The CDR3 loop spans 13 amino acids. Between the trimmed V and J ends, which lost 4 bases and 3 bases, there was a span of 10 bases. CDR1 is SEHNR, CDR2 FQNEAQ, per germline (reference sequence). Written as DNA, the CDR3 is TGTGCCAGCAGCTCGGCAGGGGACTACGAGCAGTACTTC. It yields the protein CASSSAGDYEQYF.

The chain joins TRBV3-1 (or the pseudogene TRBV3-2) to TRBJ1-1; TRBD1 matches at 9 bases. Losses at the gene ends were 3 bases for V and 2 bases for J; bases not matched to a gene: 7. The germline gives CDR1 LGHDT, CDR2 YNNKEL (reference sequence). The CDR3 sequence is 16 residues long. The CDR3 here is CASSHGTGRANTEAFF. The CDR3 coding sequence is TGTGCCAGCAGCCACGGGACAGGGAGAGCTAACACTGAAGCTTTCTTT.

V usage is TRBV5-4 and J usage is TRBJ2-7, with TRBD1 identical over 8 bases. Germline assignment: CDR1 SGHNT and CDR2 YYREEE (reference sequence). The CDR3 runs to 12 residues. J gave up 6 bases and V 2 bases, and 1 base lay outside the gene matches. CDR3 bases: TGTGCCAGCAGCTTCGACAGGGGCGAGCAGTACTTC. Its protein is CASSFDRGEQYF.

The table lists this clone with a count of one. This CDR3 is CATSRGDRPDQPQHF. Here the CDR3 DNA reads TGTGCCACCAGCAGGGGGGACAGGCCGGATCAGCCCCAGCATTTT. V is TRBV15 and J is TRBJ1-5; TRBD1 agrees at 8 bases. V dropped 3 bases and J dropped 5; count of bases not matched to a gene: 6. The V gene's germline CDR1 is LNHNV and CDR2 YYDKDF (reference sequence). CDR3 size: 15 residues.

This chain uses TRBV18 with TRBJ2-7; weak D call: TRBD1 (6 bases). The germline gives CDR1 KGHSH, CDR2 LQKENI. Trimming cost V 4 bases and J 3 bases, with 10 bases left between them. The CDR3 loop spans 13 amino acids. CDR3 coding DNA: TGTGCCAGCTCACGAGAACAGGGCTACGAGCAGTACTTC. Protein: CASSREQGYEQYF.

The gene calls are TRBV15 and TRBJ2-6; maybe TRBD2 (7 bases). Germline V lookup: CDR1 LNHNV, CDR2 YYDKDF (reference sequence). V was pared by 5 bases and J by 0 bases, with 32 bases between. The CDR3 consists of 23 residues. The CDR3 spells CATSRPGRTSRGNLFSGANVLTF. In nucleotides, the CDR3 is TGTGCCACCAGCCGCCCCGGGAGGACTTCAAGGGGGAATTTATTCTCTGGGGCCAACGTCCTGACTTTC.